This T cell receptor beta chain was retrieved from a study of blood T cell repertoires in COVID-19. The wider study: From the United States, Italy and Spain came samples of acute and convalescent COVID-19. PBMCs, B-cell-depleted T cells, or T cells provided the cDNA or gDNA that made up the material.

The authors' processing: Amplified reference gene primers provided the basis for estimating nucleated cell counts. Sequenced by immunoSEQ multiplex PCR; TCRdb stores in-frame clones only, minus some. That table gives V, J and clone size, and the DNA gave D and trimming. The sample lists under 80,000 clones, around 80% occurring once. Germline lookup yields CDR1 MNHEY and CDR2 SMNVEV (reference sequence). The CDR3 runs to 14 residues. Trimming removed 6 bases from V and 2 bases from J, with 14 bases in between. The source material was peripheral blood. This sequence joins TRBV27 and TRBJ2-7, with a tentative D call TRBD2 (5 bases). The TCR sequence derives from a human donor in a cohort sampled during active COVID-19. The CDR3 nucleotides are TGTGCCAGCAGCCCAGAGACGGGGACCTACGAGCAGTACTTC. Amino acid sequence: CASSPETGTYEQYF.